This entry lists 28 T cell receptor beta chains sequenced from one sample in a study of shared clonotypes between healthy human individuals. Some clones are missing from TCRdb's copy, which holds only in-frame ones; the method was immunoSEQ multiplex PCR. This table has about 2 million clones, approximately 94% appearing once. Terminally differentiated effector memory CD45RA+ cells were left out of the naive CD8 fraction, which was CD45RO-negative and positively selected for CCR7. Sequencing was carried out using naive CD8+ T cells sorted from blood. These receptors all come from a man aged 18-30 years in good health.

The sample holds a few counts of this clone. The V and J genes are TRBV6-6 and TRBJ1-6; maybe TRBD1 (5 bases). The V and J ends lost 6 bases and 3 bases respectively, with 9 bases between them. Per the germline V gene, CDR1 is MNHNY and CDR2 is SVGAGI (reference sequence). CDR3 length: 14 amino acids. The CDR3 is CASSPTDYNSPLHF. The CDR3 DNA sequence: TGTGCCAGCAGCCCGACAGACTATAATTCACCCCTCCACTTT.

J is TRBJ2-7 and V is TRBV5-5, with D unresolved. Germline CDR1 and CDR2: SGHKS and YYEKEE (reference sequence). The CDR3 spans 15 residues. The V end was cut by 1 base, the J end by 0 bases, with 11 bases between. This chain's CDR3 is CASSLFRTNSYEQYF. CDR3 DNA sequence: TGTGCCAGCAGCTTGTTCCGCACTAACTCCTACGAGCAGTACTTC. Using reference TRBV5-5 and TRBJ2-7 for the parts outside the CDR3, the full variable domain is DAGVTQSPTHLIKTRGQQVTLRCSPISGHKSVSWYQQVLGQGPQFIFQYYEKEERGRGNFPDRFSARQFPNYSSELNVNALLLGDSALYLCASSLFRTNSYEQYFGPGTRLTVT.

The chain couples TRBV27 to TRBJ2-1; D is undetermined. In germline, CDR1 is MNHEY, CDR2 SMNVEV (reference sequence). This CDR3 has 15 amino acids. V lost 5 bases to trimming and J lost 6 bases, with 17 bases between them. The CDR3 DNA sequence: TGTGCCAGCAGTCCCCCTTTTACTACCTCCAATGAGCAGTTCTTC. The encoded protein is CASSPPFTTSNEQFF.

V and J are TRBV7-8 and TRBJ2-1, with TRBD2 matching 9 bases. The length of the CDR3 is 18 residues. Germline CDR1 SGHVS, CDR2 FQNEAQ. Trimming took 1 base from V and 5 from J; bases not matched to a gene: 12. The CDR3 DNA follows: TGTGCCAGCAGCTTAGTTTTAGCGGGAGTTTCTGTTGACAATGAGCAGTTCTTC. This gives the protein CASSLVLAGVSVDNEQFF.

The chain is built from TRBV2 and TRBJ1-2; tentatively, D is TRBD1 (6 bases). Trimming took 5 bases from V and 4 from J, leaving 14 bases between them. The CDR3 covers 14 residues. The germline V gene encodes CDR1 SNHLY and CDR2 FYNNEI. This CDR3 reads CASSLQGGTYGYTF. The CDR3 DNA reads as TGTGCCAGCAGTCTTCAAGGGGGGACCTATGGCTACACCTTC.

The chain couples TRBV11-2 to TRBJ2-2, with a possible D match to TRBD2 (6 bases). The CDR3 consists of 16 residues. The germline V and J ends were trimmed by 6 bases and 3 bases, with 17 bases remaining between them. Germline CDR1 reads SGHAT; CDR2 reads FQNNGV. Here the CDR3 reads CASRSPDGRYTGELFF. The DNA for the CDR3 is TGTGCCAGCAGATCACCCGACGGGAGATACACCGGGGAGCTGTTTTTT.

This chain connects TRBV7-9 to TRBJ2-7, with TRBD2 as a possible D gene (6 bases). The CDR3 totals 13 residues. The V gene's germline CDR1 is SEHNR and CDR2 FQNEAQ (reference sequence). With 6 bases removed from V and 3 bases from J, the gap between germline ends came to 12 bases. This CDR3 reads CASRRDSVYEQYF. As DNA, the CDR3 is TGTGCCAGCAGGCGGGACTCGGTCTACGAGCAGTACTTC.

A remark on this clone: Other DNA sequences in the same sample also yield this CDR3. The gene calls are TRBV5-4 and TRBJ2-7; tentative D call: TRBD2 (5 bases). Germline V gene sequence: CDR1 SGHNT, CDR2 YYREEE (reference sequence). Deletions cut 0 bases from V and 4 bases from J, with 5 bases between. CDR3 length equals 12 residues. The CDR3 region has the DNA TGTGCCAGCAGCTTGGGGACTTACGAGCAGTACTTC. It encodes CASSLGTYEQYF.

This chain connects TRBV9 to TRBJ2-1; 7 bases are shared with TRBD1. The length of the CDR3 is 16 residues. Per germline, CDR1 SGDLS and CDR2 YYNGEE. V was pared by 4 bases and J by 11 bases, with 18 bases of the junction left unmatched. The DNA for the CDR3 is TGTGCCAGCAGCCTCGGGACAGAGGGTACCGGGACGCAGCAGTTCTTC. This codes for CASSLGTEGTGTQQFF.

The genes are TRBV9 and TRBJ2-1; TRBD2 aligns across 8 bases. Germline V CDR1 and CDR2: SGDLS, YYNGEE. The V segment lost 4 bases and the J segment 6 bases; nucleotides outside the gene matches: 3. The CDR3 has 13 residues. Written as DNA, the CDR3 is TGTGCCAGCAGCTCCGGGACTAGCAATGAGCAGTTCTTC. This translates into CASSSGTSNEQFF.

The chain has TRBV9 and TRBJ2-2, with 11 bases matching TRBD2. Germline assignment: CDR1 SGDLS and CDR2 YYNGEE. V trimming: 3 bases; J trimming: 7 bases; junction bases outside the gene matches: 8. This CDR3 has 16 amino acids. The CDR3 sequence is CASSGGTSGLIGELFF. The CDR3 region has the DNA TGTGCCAGCAGCGGGGGGACTAGCGGTTTAATCGGGGAGCTGTTTTTT.

V and J are TRBV7-9 and TRBJ1-1, with D uncertain. V lost 0 bases to trimming and J lost 1 base, with 12 bases between them. This CDR3 comprises 16 residues. The germline CDR1 and CDR2 sequences are SEHNR and FQNEAQ (reference sequence). The CDR3 reads CASSLALEIANTEAFF. CDR3 bases: TGTGCCAGCAGCTTAGCGCTGGAGATTGCGAACACTGAAGCTTTCTTT.

Turning to this clone: The same CDR3 arises from other DNA sequences in this sample as well. The chain joins TRBV7-9 to TRBJ2-7; D possibly corresponds to TRBD2 (6 bases). This CDR3 has 12 amino acids. CDR1 SEHNR and CDR2 FQNEAQ come from the germline V gene (reference sequence). V lost 5 bases, J lost 5 bases, and 10 bases lay in between. CDR3 nucleotides: TGTGCCAGCAGCCTTGGAGGGGACGAGCAGTACTTC. This gives the protein CASSLGGDEQYF.

The gene calls are TRBV9 and TRBJ1-4; D call uncertain. Germline-derived CDR1 and CDR2 are SGDLS and YYNGEE. The germline V and J ends were trimmed by 0 bases and 3 bases, with 9 bases remaining between them. The CDR3 covers 15 residues. The CDR3, as DNA: TGTGCCAGCAGCGTAGAGGGAGGGTCTAATGAAAAACTGTTTTTT. It codes for CASSVEGGSNEKLFF.

The chain links TRBV28 to TRBJ2-1; D ambiguous. The CDR3 is 13 residues long. The V gene's germline CDR1 is MDHEN and CDR2 SYDVKM. V was trimmed by 2 bases and J by 8 bases, leaving 10 bases between them. The CDR3 region has the DNA TGTGCCAGCAGTTTACCTCACGTGGATGAGCAGTTCTTC. Translating gives CASSLPHVDEQFF.

The chain recombines TRBV6-1 with TRBJ2-1, with D maybe TRBD2 (5 bases). The CDR3 is 15 residues long. CDR1 MNHNS and CDR2 SASEGT come from the germline V gene. V lost 2 bases to trimming and J lost 0 bases, with 8 bases between them. The chain's CDR3 is CASSERTFSYNEQFF. The CDR3 coding sequence is TGTGCCAGCAGTGAAAGGACTTTCTCCTACAATGAGCAGTTCTTC.

This chain joins TRBV27 and TRBJ2-7, with a possible D match to TRBD2 (6 bases). Germline V gene lookup returns CDR1 MNHEY and CDR2 SMNVEV (reference sequence). CDR3 size: 15 residues. V was clipped by 3 bases and J by 1 base, with 13 bases between them. The CDR3, as DNA: TGTGCCAGCAGTTTCTCTGCCGGAGGGTCCTACGAGCAGTACTTC. Translating gives CASSFSAGGSYEQYF.

This clone was seen a single time. The V gene is TRBV7-6, the J gene TRBJ2-7; the match to TRBD2 covers 10 bases. The germline V gene encodes CDR1 SGHVS and CDR2 FNYEAQ. Trimming cost V 2 bases and J 4 bases; bases outside gene matches: 5. This CDR3 comprises 15 residues. CDR3 residues: CASSLTAGGPYEQYF. The CDR3 coding sequence is TGTGCCAGCAGCTTAACAGCGGGAGGGCCGTACGAGCAGTACTTC.

This rearrangement joins TRBV28 to TRBJ2-1, with 7 bases lining up with TRBD2. V lost 2 bases, J lost 8 bases, and 9 bases stayed unmatched. CDR3 length: 15 amino acids. Germline CDR1 reads MDHEN; CDR2 reads SYDVKM. The CDR3 sequence is CASSLVGLGDHEQFF. The CDR3, as DNA: TGTGCCAGCAGTTTAGTTGGACTAGGGGACCATGAGCAGTTCTTC.

V is TRBV28 and J is TRBJ1-1, with a tentative D call TRBD1 (5 bases). The CDR3 has 14 amino acids. Trimming pared 5 bases from V and 0 bases from J, leaving 10 bases between. Germline V gene lookup returns CDR1 MDHEN and CDR2 SYDVKM. The CDR3 coding sequence is TGTGCCAGCAGTATCAGGGTTATGAACACTGAAGCTTTCTTT. Translated, it gives CASSIRVMNTEAFF.

V usage is TRBV10-1 and J usage is TRBJ2-7; 9 positions match TRBD2. J was trimmed by 3 bases and V by 11 bases; bases with no gene match: 14. Germline V CDR1 and CDR2: WNHNN, SYGVQD (reference sequence). The CDR3 is made up of 15 amino acids. The CDR3 DNA is TGCGCCGCTGGCGGGGGGGCCATGACTCTCTACGAGCAGTACTTC. Translating gives CAAGGGAMTLYEQYF.

The J gene is TRBJ1-5, the V gene TRBV30, with D possibly TRBD1 on 6 matching bases. Per the germline V gene, CDR1 is GTSNPN and CDR2 is SVGIG (reference sequence). V lost 1 base to trimming and J lost 9 bases, with 13 bases between them. The CDR3 has 13 residues. CDR3 residues: CAWSDTDRSPQHF. Here the CDR3 DNA reads TGTGCCTGGAGTGATACGGACAGATCGCCCCAGCATTTT.

The V and J genes are TRBV7-9 and TRBJ2-7; D not certain. CDR3 size: 16 residues. Per the germline V gene, CDR1 is SEHNR and CDR2 is FQNEAQ (reference sequence). Trimming pared 5 bases from V and 3 bases from J, leaving 20 bases between. The CDR3 is CASSTIIGPSVYEQYF. CDR3 DNA sequence: TGTGCCAGCAGCACGATAATTGGACCATCAGTCTACGAGCAGTACTTC. Using reference TRBV7-9 and TRBJ2-7 for the parts outside the CDR3, the full variable domain is DTGVSQNPRHKITKRGQNVTFRCDPISEHNRLYWYRQTLGQGPEFLTYFQNEAQLEKSRLLSDRFSAERPKGSFSTLEIQRTEQGDSAMYLCASSTIIGPSVYEQYFGPGTRLTVT.

Comments on this clone: Other DNA sequences in the sample encode the same CDR3. The rearrangement joins TRBV5-4 to TRBJ2-7, with D possibly being TRBD2 (6 bases). This CDR3 is built from 15 residues. V was shortened by 0 bases and J by 3 bases, with 13 bases between the two germline ends. The germline V gene has CDR1 SGHNT and CDR2 YYREEE (reference sequence). CDR3 loop: CASSLGQGGGYEQYF. The CDR3 coding sequence is TGTGCCAGCAGCTTGGGGCAGGGAGGTGGCTACGAGCAGTACTTC.

The chain uses TRBV29-1 and TRBJ2-1; D not resolved. The CDR3 is made up of 11 amino acids. Trimming took 3 bases from V and 10 from J, leaving 10 bases between them. From germline, CDR1 is SQVTM and CDR2 ANQGSEA. The CDR3 protein is CSVDPPREQFF. DNA of the CDR3: TGCAGCGTTGACCCCCCCCGGGAGCAGTTCTTC.

This clone was observed a single time. J is TRBJ2-3 and V is TRBV7-9, with TRBD2 identical over 10 bases. V dropped 5 bases and J dropped 3; count of bases not matched to a gene: 8. The CDR3 length is 16 residues. Germline V gene sequence: CDR1 SEHNR, CDR2 FQNEAQ (reference sequence). The CDR3 nucleotides read TGTGCCAGCAGCACTTGGACTAGCGGAATAACAGATACGCAGTATTTT. Its translation: CASSTWTSGITDTQYF.

The rearrangement joins TRBV4-1 to TRBJ2-1; the D gene is possibly TRBD2 (6 bases). V lost 4 bases to trimming and J lost 2 bases, with 12 bases between them. Germline V gene lookup returns CDR1 MGHRA and CDR2 YSYEKL. CDR3 length: 15 residues. In DNA, the CDR3 is TGCGCCAGCAGCCCCTTAGCGGTTACCTACAATGAGCAGTTCTTC. Translation gives CASSPLAVTYNEQFF.

This chain links TRBV5-6 with TRBJ2-3; no reliable D call. This CDR3 spans 13 amino acids. Germline V gene data show CDR1 as SGHDT and CDR2 as YYEEEE. V was shortened by 4 bases and J by 2 bases, with 8 bases between the two germline ends. CDR3 nucleotide sequence: TGTGCCAGCAGCCCATTTAACACAGATACGCAGTATTTT. Its protein product is CASSPFNTDTQYF.